The present entry profiles one TCR beta chain with its context. The antigen is undetermined. One junction end does not reproduce the germline sequence, and a read error may be involved. The template used for profiling TCR beta VDJ and CDR3 was genomic DNA. Each CDR3 protein is one row after TCRdb ran MiXCR on the reads. The sample includes approximately 250,000 distinct CDR3 sequences, 82% of them seen just once. CD8+CD57+ cell expansion had been shown by flow cytometry in patients chosen for sequencing. Among the patients, none had received any therapy at the time of blood sampling. This specimen comes from a study of CD8+CD57+ T cells in acquired aplastic anemia. The CDR3 is made up of 13 amino acids. The germline V gene has CDR1 SGHTA and CDR2 FQGNSA. General study results and limits: CD8+ Simpson's diversity did not differ significantly between patients and controls.

The TCR comes from a human donor with aplastic anemia. Sequenced sample: sorted CD4+, CD8+, or CD8+CD57+ T cells (not recorded which) from PBMCs. This chain connects TRBV7-2 to TRBJ2-1; perhaps TRBD2 as D (5 bases). This chain's CDR3 is CASSPGVTGGQSF. The CDR3 coding sequence is TGTGCCAGCAGCCCCGGGGTAACGGGTGGTCAGTCCTTC.